This TCR beta chain originates from a study of CD8+ T cells in alopecia areata. Turning to the study itself: For the treated group, dosing was oral tofacitinib at 5 to 10 mg twice daily. Findings and caveats of the study: Normal skin contains resident alphabeta T cells, and these are also sequenced in scalp samples.

A remark on this clone: Its matching antigen is unknown.

From alopecia areata patients, lesional scalp punch biopsies and peripheral blood were collected. Starting from PBMCs, sorting isolated CD4+ and CD8+ T cells. Sequencing relied on a cDNA template that was reverse transcribed from extracted RNA. The method was immunoSEQ multiplex PCR; TCRdb's version includes in-frame clones alone and lacks a portion of them. The sample carries 140,000 to 150,000 clones, 47% recorded once. The clonotype originates from a human donor with alopecia areata. Sequencing was done on a sample of CD4+ T cells sorted from blood.

The CDR3 nucleotides read TGTGCCAGCAGTTTTAAAGTGGGAGGGCCGCCCGGGGAGCTGTTTTTT. Amino acid sequence: CASSFKVGGPPGELFF. V is TRBV28 and J is TRBJ2-2; 7 bases are a match to TRBD2. The V and J ends lost 3 bases and 6 bases, in that order; junction bases with no gene match: 10. This CDR3 contains 16 residues. Per germline, CDR1 MDHEN and CDR2 SYDVKM.